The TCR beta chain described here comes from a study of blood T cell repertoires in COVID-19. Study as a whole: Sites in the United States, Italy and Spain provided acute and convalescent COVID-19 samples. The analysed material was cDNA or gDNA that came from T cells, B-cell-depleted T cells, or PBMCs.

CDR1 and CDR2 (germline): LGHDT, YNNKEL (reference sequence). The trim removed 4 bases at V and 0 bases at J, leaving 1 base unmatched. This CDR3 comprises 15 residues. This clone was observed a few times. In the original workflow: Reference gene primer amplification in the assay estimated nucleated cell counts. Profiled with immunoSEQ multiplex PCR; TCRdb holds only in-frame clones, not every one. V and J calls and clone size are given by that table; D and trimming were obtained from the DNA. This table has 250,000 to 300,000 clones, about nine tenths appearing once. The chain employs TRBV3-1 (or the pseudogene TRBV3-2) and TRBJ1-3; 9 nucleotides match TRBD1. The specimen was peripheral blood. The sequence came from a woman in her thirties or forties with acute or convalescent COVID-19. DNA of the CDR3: TGTGCCAGCAGCCGGGACAGGGTCTCTGGAAACACCATATATTTT. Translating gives CASSRDRVSGNTIYF.